This T cell receptor beta chain was retrieved from a study of breast tumors, draining lymph nodes, adjacent tissues. This clonotype showed up many times. The target antigen is unknown. TCRdb processed the multiplex PCR reads anew with MiXCR; each CDR3 protein has one entry. This sample has about 140,000 distinct CDR3 sequences, with less than 35% found just once. Notes on the study in general: Data only fit, rather than demonstrated, lymph node origin of most tumor T cells. Tumor TCR diversity was below lymph nodes but above nontumor tissue. Most tumor T cells seemingly derive from lymph node, then expand in tumor.

The CDR3 runs to 15 residues. Germline CDR1 LNHDA, CDR2 SQIVND (reference sequence). V lost 7 bases, J lost 5 bases, and 7 bases stayed unmatched. Breast cancer patients provided tissue from their axillary draining lymph nodes. The chain couples TRBV19 to TRBJ2-1, with 11 nucleotides matching TRBD1. The receptor comes from a female donor with breast cancer. Some clones in this sample may be carry-over from other donors' samples. The sequenced material came from axillary lymph node tissue. DNA for the CDR3: TGTGCCAGTACCCAGGGACAGGGGGTTCACAATGAGCAGTTCTTC. Amino acid sequence: CASTQGQGVHNEQFF.